This TCR beta chain comes out of a study of T cell responses to AZD1222 COVID-19 vaccine. Overall study findings and caveats: Reportedly, nearly half of unique spike TCRs recognized epitopes outside B.1.351/B.1.1.7 mutations. Females outnumbered males among donors, who were mostly white British; clonal diversity was possibly underestimated. Sampled repertoires all dated from after the peak T cell response.

A remark on this clone: Its antigen is still unknown.

The data were produced by immunoSEQ multiplex PCR, yet TCRdb's version contains in-frame clones alone and is incomplete. Altogether roughly 160,000 clones are present, around 89% being singletons, with the ten largest covering 6.9%. The CDR3 length is 14 residues. The chain carries TRBV21-1 and TRBJ2-2; TRBD1, the table's D call, was not compared with the DNA. TRBV21-1 is annotated as a pseudogene. The TCR sequence derives from an adult in good health. This material consisted of peripheral blood, taken on day 0 of AZD1222 vaccination. DNA of the CDR3: TGTGCCAGCAGCAAAGGTGCAGACACCGGGGAGCTGTTTTTT. Residues: CASSKGADTGELFF.